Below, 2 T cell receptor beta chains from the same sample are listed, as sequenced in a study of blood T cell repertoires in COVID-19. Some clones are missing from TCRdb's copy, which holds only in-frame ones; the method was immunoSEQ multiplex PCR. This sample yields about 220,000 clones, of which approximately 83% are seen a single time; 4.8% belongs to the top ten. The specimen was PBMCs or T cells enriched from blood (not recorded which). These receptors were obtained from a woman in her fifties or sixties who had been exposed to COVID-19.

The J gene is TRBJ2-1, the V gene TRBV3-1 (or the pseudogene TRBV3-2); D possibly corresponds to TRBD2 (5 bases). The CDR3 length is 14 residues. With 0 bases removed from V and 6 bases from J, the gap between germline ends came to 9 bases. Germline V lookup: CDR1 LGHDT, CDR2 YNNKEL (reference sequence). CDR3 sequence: CASSQDSLANEQFF. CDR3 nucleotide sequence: TGTGCCAGCAGCCAAGATTCCCTAGCCAATGAGCAGTTCTTC.

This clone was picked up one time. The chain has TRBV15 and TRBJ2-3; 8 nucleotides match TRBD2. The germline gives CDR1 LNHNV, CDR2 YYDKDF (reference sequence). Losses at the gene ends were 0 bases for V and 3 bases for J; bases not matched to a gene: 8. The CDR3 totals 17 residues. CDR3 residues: CATSRDEMGLVTDTQYF. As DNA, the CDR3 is TGTGCCACCAGCAGAGATGAGATGGGACTAGTAACAGATACGCAGTATTTT.